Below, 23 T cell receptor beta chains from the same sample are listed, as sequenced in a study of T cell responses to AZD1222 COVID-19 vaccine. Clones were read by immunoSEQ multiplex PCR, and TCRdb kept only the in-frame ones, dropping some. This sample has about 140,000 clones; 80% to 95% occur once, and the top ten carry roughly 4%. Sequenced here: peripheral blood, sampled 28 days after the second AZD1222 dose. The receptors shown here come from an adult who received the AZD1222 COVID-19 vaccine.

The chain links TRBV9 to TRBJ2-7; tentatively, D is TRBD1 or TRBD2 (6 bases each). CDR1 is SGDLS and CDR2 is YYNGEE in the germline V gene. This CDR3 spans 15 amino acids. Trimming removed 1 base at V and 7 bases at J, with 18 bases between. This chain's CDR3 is CASSVSTGGIGEQYF. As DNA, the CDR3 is TGTGCCAGCAGCGTATCGACCGGGGGCATAGGGGAGCAGTACTTC.

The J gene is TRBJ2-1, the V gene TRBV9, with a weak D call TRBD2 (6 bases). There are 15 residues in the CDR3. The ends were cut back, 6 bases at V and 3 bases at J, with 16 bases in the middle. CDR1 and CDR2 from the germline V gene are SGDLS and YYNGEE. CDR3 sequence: CASNPVGGIYNEQFF. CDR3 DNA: TGTGCCAGCAACCCCGTTGGGGGGATCTACAATGAGCAGTTCTTC.

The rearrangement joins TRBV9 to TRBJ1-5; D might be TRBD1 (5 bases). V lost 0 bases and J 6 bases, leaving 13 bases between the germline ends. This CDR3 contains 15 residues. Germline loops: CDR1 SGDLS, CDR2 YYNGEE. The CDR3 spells CASSVEGREGQPQHF. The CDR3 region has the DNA TGTGCCAGCAGCGTAGAGGGCAGGGAGGGTCAGCCCCAGCATTTT.

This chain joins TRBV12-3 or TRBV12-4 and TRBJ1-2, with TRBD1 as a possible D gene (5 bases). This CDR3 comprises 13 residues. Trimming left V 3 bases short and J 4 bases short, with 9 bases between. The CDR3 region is CASSLVGAYGYTF. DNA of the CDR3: TGTGCCAGCAGTTTGGTAGGGGCCTATGGCTACACCTTC.

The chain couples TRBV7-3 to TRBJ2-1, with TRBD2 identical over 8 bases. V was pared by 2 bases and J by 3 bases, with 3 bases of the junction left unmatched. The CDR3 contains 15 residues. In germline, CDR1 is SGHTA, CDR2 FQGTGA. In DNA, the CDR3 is TGTGCCAGCAGCTTAGTGCGGGGGGACTACAATGAGCAGTTCTTC. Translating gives CASSLVRGDYNEQFF.

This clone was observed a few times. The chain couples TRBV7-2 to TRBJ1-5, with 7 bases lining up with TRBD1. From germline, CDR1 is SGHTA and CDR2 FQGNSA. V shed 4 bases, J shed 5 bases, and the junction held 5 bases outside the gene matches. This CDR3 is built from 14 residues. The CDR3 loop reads CASSSHRGDQPQHF. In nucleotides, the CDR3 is TGTGCCAGCAGCTCGCACAGGGGCGATCAGCCCCAGCATTTT.

CDR3 nucleotide sequence: TGTGCCAGCAGCCAAGGACCCGGGGGGGGAGAGACCCAGTACTTC. Its translation is CASSQGPGGGETQYF. V is TRBV3-1 (or the pseudogene TRBV3-2) and J is TRBJ2-5; the match to TRBD2 covers 8 bases. CDR3 length: 15 residues. Germline trimming cut 1 base from V and 4 bases from J; bases unmatched to any gene: 5. Germline CDR1 and CDR2: LGHDT and YNNKEL (reference sequence).

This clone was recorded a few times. CDR3 sequence (DNA): TGTGCCAGCAGCCGACCGAGCGGGAGTCACCCGCAAACCGAATCGAACACCGGGGAGCTGTTTTTT. This encodes CASSRPSGSHPQTESNTGELFF. The V and J genes are TRBV14 and TRBJ2-2, with 8 bases matching TRBD2. This CDR3 is 22 amino acids long. V trimming: 4 bases; J trimming: 0 bases; junction bases outside the gene matches: 22. Germline loops: CDR1 SGHDN, CDR2 FVKESK.

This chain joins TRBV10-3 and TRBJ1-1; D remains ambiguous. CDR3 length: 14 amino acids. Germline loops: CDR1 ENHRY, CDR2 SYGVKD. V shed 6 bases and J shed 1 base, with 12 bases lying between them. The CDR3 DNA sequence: TGTGCCATCAGAAGACCGGGCCAGAACACTGAAGCTTTCTTT. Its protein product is CAIRRPGQNTEAFF.

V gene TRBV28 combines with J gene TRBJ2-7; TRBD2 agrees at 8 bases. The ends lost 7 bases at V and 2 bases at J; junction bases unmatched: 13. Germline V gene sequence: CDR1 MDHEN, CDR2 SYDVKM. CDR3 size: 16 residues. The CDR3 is CASNPRTSPVTYEQYF. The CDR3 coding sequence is TGTGCCAGCAATCCGAGGACTAGCCCAGTTACCTACGAGCAGTACTTC.

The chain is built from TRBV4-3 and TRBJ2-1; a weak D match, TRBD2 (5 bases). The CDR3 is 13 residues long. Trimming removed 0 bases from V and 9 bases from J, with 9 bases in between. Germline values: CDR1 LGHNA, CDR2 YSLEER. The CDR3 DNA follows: TGCGCCAGCAGCCAAGATGGCGGGTCTGAGCAGTTCTTC. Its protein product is CASSQDGGSEQFF.

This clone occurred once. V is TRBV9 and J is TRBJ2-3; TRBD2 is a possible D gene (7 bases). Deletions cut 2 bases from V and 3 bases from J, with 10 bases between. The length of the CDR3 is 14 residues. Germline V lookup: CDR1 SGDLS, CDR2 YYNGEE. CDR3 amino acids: CASSVRGGTDTQYF. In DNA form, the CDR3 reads TGTGCCAGCAGCGTTAGGGGGGGGACAGATACGCAGTATTTT.

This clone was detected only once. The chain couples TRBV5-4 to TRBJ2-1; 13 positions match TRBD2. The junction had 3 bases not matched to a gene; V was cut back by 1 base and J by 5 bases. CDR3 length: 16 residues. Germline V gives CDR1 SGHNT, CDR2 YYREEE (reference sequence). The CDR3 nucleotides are TGTGCCAGCAGCTTGTCCGGGACTAGCGGGGACAATGAGCAGTTCTTC. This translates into CASSLSGTSGDNEQFF.

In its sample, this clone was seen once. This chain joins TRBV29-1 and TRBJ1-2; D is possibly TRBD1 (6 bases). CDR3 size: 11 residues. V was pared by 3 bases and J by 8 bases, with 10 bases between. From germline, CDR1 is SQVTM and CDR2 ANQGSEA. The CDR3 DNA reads TGCAGCGTTGAGGGGGCAGGGGGCTACACCTTC. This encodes CSVEGAGGYTF.

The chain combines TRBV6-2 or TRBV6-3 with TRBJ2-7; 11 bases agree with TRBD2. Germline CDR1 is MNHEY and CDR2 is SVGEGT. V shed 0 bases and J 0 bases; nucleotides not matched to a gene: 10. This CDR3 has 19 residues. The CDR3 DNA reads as TGTGCCAGCAGTTACTCGACTACTAGCGGGGGCCTAAGCTCCTACGAGCAGTACTTC. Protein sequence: CASSYSTTSGGLSSYEQYF.

As DNA, the CDR3 is TGTGCCAGTAGTATGACAGGGGGCAATCAGCCCCAGCATTTT. Translating it yields CASSMTGGNQPQHF. The rearrangement uses TRBV19 and TRBJ1-5; 8 bases are shared with TRBD1. Trimming cost V 3 bases and J 2 bases; bases outside gene matches: 0. The CDR3 totals 14 residues. Germline CDR1 LNHDA, CDR2 SQIVND (reference sequence).

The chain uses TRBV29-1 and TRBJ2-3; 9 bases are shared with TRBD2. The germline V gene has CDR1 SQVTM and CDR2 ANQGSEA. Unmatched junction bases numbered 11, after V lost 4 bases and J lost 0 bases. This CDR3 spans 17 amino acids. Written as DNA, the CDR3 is TGCAGCGTTGGAGGCGGGGGGGCATCCCTTAGCACAGATACGCAGTATTTT. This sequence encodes CSVGGGGASLSTDTQYF.

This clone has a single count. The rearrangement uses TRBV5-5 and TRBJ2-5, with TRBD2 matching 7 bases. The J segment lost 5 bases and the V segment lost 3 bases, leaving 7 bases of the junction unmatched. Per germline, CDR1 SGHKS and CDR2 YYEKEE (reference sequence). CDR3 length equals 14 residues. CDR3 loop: CASSWEGRQETQYF. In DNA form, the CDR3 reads TGTGCCAGCAGCTGGGAGGGGCGGCAGGAGACCCAGTACTTC. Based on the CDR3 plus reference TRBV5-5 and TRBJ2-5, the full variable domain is DAGVTQSPTHLIKTRGQQVTLRCSPISGHKSVSWYQQVLGQGPQFIFQYYEKEERGRGNFPDRFSARQFPNYSSELNVNALLLGDSALYLCASSWEGRQETQYFGPGTRLLVL.

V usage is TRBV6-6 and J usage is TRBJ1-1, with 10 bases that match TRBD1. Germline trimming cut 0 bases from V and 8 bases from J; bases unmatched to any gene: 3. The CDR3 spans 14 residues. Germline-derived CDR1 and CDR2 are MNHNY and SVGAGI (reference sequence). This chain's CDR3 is CASSYSGQGPEAFF. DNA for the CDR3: TGTGCCAGCAGTTACTCGGGACAGGGGCCGGAAGCTTTCTTT.

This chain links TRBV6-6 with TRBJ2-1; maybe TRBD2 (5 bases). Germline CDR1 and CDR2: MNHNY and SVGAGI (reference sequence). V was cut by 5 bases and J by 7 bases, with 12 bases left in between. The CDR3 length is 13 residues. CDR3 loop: CASSPPPGNEQFF. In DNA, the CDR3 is TGTGCCAGCAGTCCCCCCCCGGGGAATGAGCAGTTCTTC.

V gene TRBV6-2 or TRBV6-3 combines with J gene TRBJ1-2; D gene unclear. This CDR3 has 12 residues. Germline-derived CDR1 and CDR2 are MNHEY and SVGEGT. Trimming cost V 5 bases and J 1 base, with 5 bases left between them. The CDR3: CASSRSNYGYTF. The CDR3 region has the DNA TGTGCCAGCAGTCGGAGTAACTATGGCTACACCTTC.

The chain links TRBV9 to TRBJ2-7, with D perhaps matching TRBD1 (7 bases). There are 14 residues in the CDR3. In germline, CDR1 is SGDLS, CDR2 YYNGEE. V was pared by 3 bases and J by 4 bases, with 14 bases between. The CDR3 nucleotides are TGTGCCAGCAGCGCGAGGAGGGACAGTTACGAGCAGTACTTC. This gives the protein CASSARRDSYEQYF.

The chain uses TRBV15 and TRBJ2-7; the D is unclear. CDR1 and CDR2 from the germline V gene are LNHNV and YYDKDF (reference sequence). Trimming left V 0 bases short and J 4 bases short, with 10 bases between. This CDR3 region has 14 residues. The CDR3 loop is CATSRDGQGYEQYF. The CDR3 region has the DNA TGTGCCACCAGCAGAGACGGTCAAGGATACGAGCAGTACTTC.